Described below is a single T cell receptor (beta chain) sequence and its context. Antigen specificity is unknown. The record originates from a study of T-cell reconstitution after alpha-beta-depleted transplantation in children. Study conclusions and caveats: Two months or so post-transplant, alpha-beta T cells reportedly derived from several hundred expanded graft clones. It was newly produced T cells that mostly accounted for T-cell counts and diversity one year after transplant.

This sample's TCRbeta library carried unique molecular identifier barcodes. TCRdb reprocessed the PCR reads with MiXCR, giving one entry per CDR3 protein. The data show around 450,000 distinct CDR3 sequences, 15% to 20% seen once. The sample here was PBMCs, mostly from graft donor cells, taken 360 days after TCRalphabeta/CD19-depleted stem cell transplant. The sequence came from a boy under two years old who had a stem cell transplant for Wiskott-Aldrich syndrome, so the T cells may come from the graft donor.

The DNA of the CDR3 is TGTGCCAGCTCACCAGGGACCCAAGAGACCCAGTACTTC. This translates into CASSPGTQETQYF. The V call is TRBV18, the J call TRBJ2-5; either TRBD1 or TRBD2 may supply D (5 bases each). The CDR3 loop spans 13 amino acids. Germline CDR1 reads KGHSH; CDR2 reads LQKENI. Between the trimmed V and J ends, which lost 2 bases and 1 base, there was a span of 5 bases.